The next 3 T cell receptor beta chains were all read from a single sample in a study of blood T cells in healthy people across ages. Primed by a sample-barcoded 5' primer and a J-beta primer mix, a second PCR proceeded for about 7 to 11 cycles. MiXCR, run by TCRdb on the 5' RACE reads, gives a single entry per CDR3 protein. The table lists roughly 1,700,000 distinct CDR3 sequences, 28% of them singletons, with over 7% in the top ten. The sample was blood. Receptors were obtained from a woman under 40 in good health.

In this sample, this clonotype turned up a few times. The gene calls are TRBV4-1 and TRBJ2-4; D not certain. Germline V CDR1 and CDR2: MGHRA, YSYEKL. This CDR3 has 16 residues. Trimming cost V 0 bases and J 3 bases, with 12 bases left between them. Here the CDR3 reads CASSQESKFSKNIQYF. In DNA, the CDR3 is TGCGCCAGCAGCCAAGAGTCAAAGTTCAGCAAAAACATTCAGTACTTC.

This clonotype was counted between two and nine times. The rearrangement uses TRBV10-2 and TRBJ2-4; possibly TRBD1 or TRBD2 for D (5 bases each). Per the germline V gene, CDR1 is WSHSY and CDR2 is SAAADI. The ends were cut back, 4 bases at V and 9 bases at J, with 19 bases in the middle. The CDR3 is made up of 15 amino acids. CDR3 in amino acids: CASSADSGATGIQYF. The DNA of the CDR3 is TGCGCCAGCAGTGCAGACTCCGGGGCGACGGGCATTCAGTACTTC.

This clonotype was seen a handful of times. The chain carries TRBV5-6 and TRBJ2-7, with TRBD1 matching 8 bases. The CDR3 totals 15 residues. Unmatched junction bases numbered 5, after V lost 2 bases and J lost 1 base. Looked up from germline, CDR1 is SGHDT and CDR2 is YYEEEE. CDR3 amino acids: CASSFGTGASYEQYF. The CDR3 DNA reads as TGTGCCAGCAGCTTCGGGACAGGTGCTTCCTACGAGCAGTACTTC. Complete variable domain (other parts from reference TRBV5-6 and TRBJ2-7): DAGVTQSPTHLIKTRGQQVTLRCSPKSGHDTVSWYQQALGQGPQFIFQYYEEEERQRGNFPDRFSGHQFPNYSSELNVNALLLGDSALYLCASSFGTGASYEQYFGPGTRLTVT.